These 23 T cell receptor beta chains share one sample of origin, sequenced in a study of OX40 agonist ivuxolimab in advanced cancers. The repertoire was sequenced with immunoSEQ multiplex PCR; TCRdb's copy has only in-frame clones and lacks some. The sample lists roughly 86,000 clones; approximately 90% were seen once. The sample consisted of CD4+ or CD8+ T cells sorted from blood, taken in a trial of the OX40 agonist ivuxolimab. The receptors come from an adult with an advanced solid tumor such as melanoma, head and neck, liver or kidney cancer.

This clone came up once. The chain has TRBV19 and TRBJ2-1, with 8 positions matching TRBD2. CDR3 length: 15 amino acids. V lost 7 bases, J lost 5 bases, and 10 bases stayed unmatched. Germline lookup yields CDR1 LNHDA and CDR2 SQIVND (reference sequence). CDR3: CASTRTGLAHNEQFF. Here the CDR3 DNA reads TGTGCCAGTACCCGAACAGGACTAGCCCACAATGAGCAGTTCTTC.

J is TRBJ2-5 and V is TRBV7-2, with 8 nucleotides matching TRBD1. Looked up from germline, CDR1 is SGHTA and CDR2 is FQGNSA. The ends lost 0 bases at V and 2 bases at J; junction bases unmatched: 11. The length of the CDR3 is 18 residues. CDR3 loop: CASSLASQGAPVQETQYF. The CDR3, as DNA: TGTGCCAGCAGCTTAGCTAGCCAGGGGGCTCCAGTTCAAGAGACCCAGTACTTC. The whole variable domain, remainder taken from reference TRBV7-2 and TRBJ2-5, is GAGVSQSPSNKVTEKGKDVELRCDPISGHTALYWYRQSLGQGLEFLIYFQGNSAPDKSGLPSDRFSAERTGGSVSTLTIQRTQQEDSAVYLCASSLASQGAPVQETQYFGPGTRLLVL.

The chain uses TRBV5-5 and TRBJ1-3; TRBD1 might be the D (5 bases). The CDR3 spans 17 residues. The germline CDR1 and CDR2 sequences are SGHKS and YYEKEE (reference sequence). V lost 0 bases to trimming and J lost 5 bases, with 18 bases between them. The CDR3 nucleotides read TGTGCCAGCAGCTTGGGGGGACTCAAGGGCTATAGAAACACCATATATTTT. The encoded protein is CASSLGGLKGYRNTIYF. The whole variable domain, filled in from reference TRBV5-5 and TRBJ1-3, reads DAGVTQSPTHLIKTRGQQVTLRCSPISGHKSVSWYQQVLGQGPQFIFQYYEKEERGRGNFPDRFSARQFPNYSSELNVNALLLGDSALYLCASSLGGLKGYRNTIYFGEGSWLTVV.

The gene calls are TRBV10-3 and TRBJ2-1; no clear D gene. The CDR3 is made up of 12 amino acids. V shed 2 bases and J shed 4 bases, with 3 bases lying between them. Looked up from germline, CDR1 is ENHRY and CDR2 is SYGVKD. The DNA of the CDR3 is TGTGCCATCAGTGAGCAGTACAATGAGCAGTTCTTC. Residues: CAISEQYNEQFF.

The rearrangement links TRBV5-6 to TRBJ1-4, with D uncertain. Trimming took off 3 bases at V and 6 bases at J, with 9 bases between the two ends. Germline loops: CDR1 SGHDT, CDR2 YYEEEE. This CDR3 is built from 13 residues. CDR3 sequence: CASSSVLDEKLFF. In DNA form, the CDR3 reads TGTGCCAGCAGCTCAGTATTGGATGAAAAACTGTTTTTT.

The rearrangement uses TRBV6-4 and TRBJ1-1, with D unresolved. The CDR3 is 13 residues long. V was trimmed by 4 bases and J by 4 bases, leaving 10 bases between them. From germline, CDR1 is MRHNA and CDR2 SNTAGT. Written as DNA, the CDR3 is TGTGCCAGCAGTGTCGCAAGCGGCACTGAAGCTTTCTTT. As protein: CASSVASGTEAFF.

The V gene is TRBV19, the J gene TRBJ2-1, with TRBD2 matching over 8 bases. After removal of 5 bases from V and 0 bases from J, the junction contained 6 bases not matched to a gene. Germline CDR1 and CDR2: LNHDA and SQIVND (reference sequence). The CDR3 length is 16 residues. CDR3 in amino acids: CASSAPSGSSYNEQFF. CDR3 DNA: TGTGCCAGTAGTGCCCCCAGCGGGAGCTCCTACAATGAGCAGTTCTTC.

V gene TRBV14 combines with J gene TRBJ2-1, with D perhaps matching TRBD2 (5 bases). The CDR3 contains 15 residues. V lost 3 bases, J lost 4 bases, and 13 bases lay in between. In germline, CDR1 is SGHDN, CDR2 FVKESK. CDR3 region: CASSHDWTGYNEQFF. CDR3 in DNA: TGTGCCAGCAGCCATGATTGGACGGGATACAATGAGCAGTTCTTC.

This chain uses TRBV5-3 with TRBJ2-1; TRBD1 might be the D (7 bases). TRBV5-3 is sorted into the ORF group, with uncertain function. CDR3 length equals 19 residues. V shed 1 base and J shed 9 bases, with 29 bases lying between them. In nucleotides, the CDR3 is TGTGCCAGAAGCTTGTTCGGAGTCCCAGACAGGGTCGGGAGATGTGAGCAGTTCTTC. This translates into CARSLFGVPDRVGRCEQFF.

The rearrangement links TRBV5-1 to TRBJ2-1; 8 bases are a match to TRBD2. The CDR3 is 15 amino acids. Trimming took 4 bases from V and 1 from J; bases not matched to a gene: 4. Germline V gene data show CDR1 as SGHRS and CDR2 as YFSETQ. CDR3 amino acids: CASSRAGESYNEQFF. In DNA, the CDR3 is TGCGCCAGCAGCAGAGCGGGAGAGTCCTACAATGAGCAGTTCTTC.

Written as DNA, the CDR3 is TGTGCCAGCAGCTTGATATCAGGGGGCATAGGTGAAGCTTTCTTT. Amino acid sequence: CASSLISGGIGEAFF. This chain links TRBV5-4 with TRBJ1-1, with 8 nucleotides matching TRBD1. Losses at the gene ends were 1 base for V and 7 bases for J; bases not matched to a gene: 9. The CDR3 has 15 amino acids. CDR1 SGHNT and CDR2 YYREEE come from the germline V gene (reference sequence). The whole variable domain, remainder taken from reference TRBV5-4 and TRBJ1-1, is ETGVTQSPTHLIKTRGQQVTLRCSSQSGHNTVSWYQQALGQGPQFIFQYYREEENGRGNFPPRFSGLQFPNYSSELNVNALELDDSALYLCASSLISGGIGEAFFGQGTRLTVV.

This chain joins TRBV5-1 and TRBJ1-1, with TRBD1 identical over 9 bases. CDR1 and CDR2 (germline): SGHRS, YFSETQ. V dropped 2 bases and J dropped 7; count of bases not matched to a gene: 9. There are 15 residues in the CDR3. The CDR3 loop reads CASSFLDRGDGEAFF. CDR3 bases: TGCGCCAGCAGCTTTTTGGACAGGGGAGACGGTGAAGCTTTCTTT.

V usage is TRBV5-6 and J usage is TRBJ1-2; D is unclear. The CDR3 runs to 14 residues. V lost 3 bases to trimming and J lost 9 bases, with 18 bases between them. Germline V lookup: CDR1 SGHDT, CDR2 YYEEEE. The CDR3 DNA reads TGTGCCAGCAGCTCTCAACGTGGAGGGCAAAGCTACACCTTC. It translates to CASSSQRGGQSYTF.

The gene calls are TRBV7-9 and TRBJ2-3, with D hard to call. The CDR3 is 14 residues long. Per germline, CDR1 SEHNR and CDR2 FQNEAQ (reference sequence). V was pared by 5 bases and J by 6 bases, with 15 bases between. CDR3 nucleotides: TGTGCCAGCAGCAAAGACCGACAAGGGGATACGCAGTATTTT. Its protein product is CASSKDRQGDTQYF. The entire variable domain, with the rest obtained from reference TRBV7-9 and TRBJ2-3, is as follows: DTGVSQNPRHKITKRGQNVTFRCDPISEHNRLYWYRQTLGQGPEFLTYFQNEAQLEKSRLLSDRFSAERPKGSFSTLEIQRTEQGDSAMYLCASSKDRQGDTQYFGPGTRLTVL.

This clone was seen just once. The chain combines TRBV7-9 with TRBJ1-1; D gene unclear. V was clipped by 5 bases and J by 5 bases, with 9 bases between them. Germline loops: CDR1 SEHNR, CDR2 FQNEAQ (reference sequence). The CDR3 loop spans 12 amino acids. CDR3 nucleotides: TGTGCCAGCAGCCTCGAAGTTACTGAAGCTTTCTTT. Translated, it gives CASSLEVTEAFF.

This chain connects TRBV4-1 to TRBJ1-5; 8 bases line up with TRBD1. The length of the CDR3 is 14 residues. The V gene's germline CDR1 is MGHRA and CDR2 YSYEKL. V shed 2 bases, J shed 4 bases, and the junction held 1 base outside the gene matches. The chain's CDR3 is CASSQTGGNQPQHF. The CDR3 DNA reads as TGCGCCAGCAGCCAAACAGGGGGGAATCAGCCCCAGCATTTT.

The chain joins TRBV27 to TRBJ2-7, with a weak D call TRBD1 (6 bases). Between the trimmed V and J ends, which lost 4 bases and 0 bases, there was a span of 16 bases. Germline CDR1 MNHEY, CDR2 SMNVEV (reference sequence). The CDR3 spans 16 residues. The CDR3 DNA follows: TGTGCCAGCAGTTCTGGTTGGGGGCGCACCTCCTACGAGCAGTACTTC. Residues: CASSSGWGRTSYEQYF.

V usage is TRBV11-2 and J usage is TRBJ1-2; D not certain. The CDR3 is 14 residues long. Trimming took off 7 bases at V and 0 bases at J, with 12 bases between the two ends. The germline V gene has CDR1 SGHAT and CDR2 FQNNGV. The chain's CDR3 is CASTPQQTNYGYTF. CDR3 DNA: TGTGCCAGCACCCCCCAGCAGACTAACTATGGCTACACCTTC.

V gene TRBV4-2 combines with J gene TRBJ1-1, with TRBD1 identical over 9 bases. The CDR3 covers 15 residues. Germline V gene data show CDR1 as LGHNA and CDR2 as YNFKEQ. Germline trimming cut 4 bases from V and 6 bases from J; bases unmatched to any gene: 9. This chain's CDR3 is CASSPRQGGKAEAFF. CDR3 nucleotide sequence: TGTGCCAGCAGCCCACGACAGGGGGGAAAGGCTGAAGCTTTCTTT.

In this sample, this clone turned up once. The V gene is TRBV5-5, the J gene TRBJ1-1; 8 bases agree with TRBD1. The CDR3 has 15 amino acids. Losses at the gene ends were 1 base for V and 1 base for J; bases not matched to a gene: 3. Germline V gives CDR1 SGHKS, CDR2 YYEKEE (reference sequence). The CDR3 DNA reads as TGTGCCAGCAGCTTGACTCAGGGGGCGAACACTGAAGCTTTCTTT. It codes for CASSLTQGANTEAFF.

The chain is built from TRBV7-2 and TRBJ1-2, with 8 bases aligning to TRBD1. Germline assignment: CDR1 SGHTA and CDR2 FQGNSA. The V segment lost 5 bases and the J segment 4 bases; nucleotides outside the gene matches: 9. The CDR3 is made up of 15 amino acids. CDR3 sequence (DNA): TGTGCCAGCAGCACCGGGACAGGCCTACGCTATGGCTACACCTTC. Amino acids: CASSTGTGLRYGYTF.

This clone was detected only once. The chain has TRBV15 and TRBJ2-5; 8 nucleotides line up with TRBD1. Germline V CDR1 and CDR2: LNHNV, YYDKDF (reference sequence). The V segment lost 1 base and the J segment 7 bases; nucleotides outside the gene matches: 11. The CDR3 sequence is 16 residues long. The CDR3 DNA sequence: TGTGCCACCAGCAGAGCCGGCAGGGGGCTAAGTGGGACCCAGTACTTC. Amino acid sequence: CATSRAGRGLSGTQYF.

J is TRBJ2-3 and V is TRBV10-3; D assignment may be TRBD1 or TRBD2 (5 bases each). Germline CDR1 ENHRY, CDR2 SYGVKD. There are 18 residues in the CDR3. Trimming cost V 4 bases and J 1 base, with 21 bases left between them. CDR3 in amino acids: CAISGTILDGARTDTQYF. The DNA of the CDR3 is TGTGCCATCAGTGGGACGATACTGGACGGGGCTCGCACAGATACGCAGTATTTT.